This TCR beta chain was sequenced for a study of cytomegalovirus exposure and HLA in healthy donors. Study information: Genotyping showed roughly 83% of 300 to 450 donors falling in the Caucasian-associated ancestry cluster. Study-wide points: Donors were assumed by presence/absence analyses to have roughly uniform sequencing depth.

As concerns this clone: What it recognizes is unknown.

The donors comprised healthy bone marrow donors. The CDR3 contains 19 residues. CDR1 and CDR2 from the germline V gene are SGHRS and YFSETQ. Unmatched junction bases numbered 10, after V lost 1 base and J lost 1 base. The PCR contained 60 Vbeta and 13 Jbeta primers. Original methodology: Roughly 11 million shared chains were among 65 million to 85 million unique TCR beta chains counted in a later analysis. Data came from immunoSEQ multiplex PCR; TCRdb stores just in-frame clones and leaves some out. V and J calls and clone size follow that table, whereas D and trimming were derived from the DNA. The sample lists around 190,000 clones, roughly 80% occurring once.

The chain uses TRBV5-1 and TRBJ2-3, with 12 bases that match TRBD1. The clonotype originates from a woman aged 25 to 39 in good health and CMV-seropositive. Sequencing was performed on PBMCs. The CDR3 reads CASSLRPGQGAQGTDTQYF. CDR3 sequence (DNA): TGCGCCAGCAGCTTGCGCCCGGGACAGGGGGCCCAAGGCACAGATACGCAGTATTTT.